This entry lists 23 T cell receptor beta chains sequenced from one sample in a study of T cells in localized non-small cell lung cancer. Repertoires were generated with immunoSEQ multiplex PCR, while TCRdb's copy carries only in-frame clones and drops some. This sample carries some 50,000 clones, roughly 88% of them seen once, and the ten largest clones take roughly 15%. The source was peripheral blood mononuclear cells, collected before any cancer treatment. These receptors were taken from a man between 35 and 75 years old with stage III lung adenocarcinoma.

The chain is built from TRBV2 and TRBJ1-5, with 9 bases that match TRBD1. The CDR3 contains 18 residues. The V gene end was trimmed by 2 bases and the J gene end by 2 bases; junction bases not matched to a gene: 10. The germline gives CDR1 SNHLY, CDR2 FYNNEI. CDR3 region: CASSERGTGLLRNQPQHF. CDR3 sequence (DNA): TGTGCCAGCAGTGAAAGGGGGACAGGGCTGCTCCGCAATCAGCCCCAGCATTTT. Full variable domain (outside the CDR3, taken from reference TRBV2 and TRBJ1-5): EPEVTQTPSHQVTQMGQEVILRCVPISNHLYFYWYRQILGQKVEFLVSFYNNEISEKSEIFDDQFSVERPDGSNFTLKIRSTKLEDSAMYFCASSERGTGLLRNQPQHFGDGTRLSIL.

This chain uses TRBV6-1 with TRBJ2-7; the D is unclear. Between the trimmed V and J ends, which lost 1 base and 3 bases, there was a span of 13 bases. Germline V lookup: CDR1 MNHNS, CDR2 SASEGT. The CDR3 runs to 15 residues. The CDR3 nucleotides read TGTGCCAGCAGTGAAGTAGACGCCCGCCACTACGAGCAGTACTTC. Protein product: CASSEVDARHYEQYF.

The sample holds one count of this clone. The CDR3 nucleotides are TGTGCCTGGAGTGGAGGGGGCGTCTATGGCTACACCTTC. Its translation is CAWSGGGVYGYTF. The chain employs TRBV30 and TRBJ1-2, with TRBD1 identical over 7 bases. Germline CDR1 reads GTSNPN; CDR2 reads SVGIG (reference sequence). The CDR3 sequence is 13 residues long. V lost 1 base and J lost 4; bases outside the gene matches: 3. Full variable domain (remainder filled in from reference TRBV30 and TRBJ1-2): SQTIHQWPATLVQPVGSPLSLECTVEGTSNPNLYWYRQAAGRGLQLLFYSVGIGQISSEVPQNLSASRPQDRQFILSSKKLLLSDSGFYLCAWSGGGVYGYTFGSGTRLTVV.

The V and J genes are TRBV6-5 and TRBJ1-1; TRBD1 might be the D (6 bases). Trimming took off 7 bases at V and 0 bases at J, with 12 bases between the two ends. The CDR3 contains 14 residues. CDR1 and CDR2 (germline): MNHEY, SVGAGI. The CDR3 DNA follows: TGTGCCAGCAAAACAGGGCAGATGAACACTGAAGCTTTCTTT. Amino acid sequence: CASKTGQMNTEAFF.

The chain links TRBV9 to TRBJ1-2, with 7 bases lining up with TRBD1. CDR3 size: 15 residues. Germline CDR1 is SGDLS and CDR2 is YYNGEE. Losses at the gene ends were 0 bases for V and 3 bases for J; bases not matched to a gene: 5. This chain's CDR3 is CASSVGQGIDYGYTF. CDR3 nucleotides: TGTGCCAGCAGCGTAGGACAGGGTATAGACTATGGCTACACCTTC.

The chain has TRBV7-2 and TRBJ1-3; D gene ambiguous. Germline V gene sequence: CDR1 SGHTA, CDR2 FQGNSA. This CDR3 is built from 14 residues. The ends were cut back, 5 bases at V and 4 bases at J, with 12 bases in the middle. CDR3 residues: CASSADLGGNTIYF. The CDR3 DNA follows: TGTGCCAGCAGCGCGGACCTGGGGGGAAACACCATATATTTT.

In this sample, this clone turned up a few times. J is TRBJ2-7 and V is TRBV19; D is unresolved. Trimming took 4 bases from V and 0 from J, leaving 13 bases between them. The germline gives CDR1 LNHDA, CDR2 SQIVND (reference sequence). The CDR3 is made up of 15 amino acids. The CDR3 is CASSTSDWSSYEQYF. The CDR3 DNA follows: TGTGCCAGTAGTACATCAGACTGGAGCTCCTACGAGCAGTACTTC. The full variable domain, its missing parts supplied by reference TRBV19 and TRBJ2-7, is DGGITQSPKYLFRKEGQNVTLSCEQNLNHDAMYWYRQDPGQGLRLIYYSQIVNDFQKGDIAEGYSVSREKKESFPLTVTSAQKNPTAFYLCASSTSDWSSYEQYFGPGTRLTVT.

The CDR3 bases are TGCGCCAGCAGCTTCTCCAGGGGACTAGCGGGAAAAGAGACCCAGTACTTC. Residues: CASSFSRGLAGKETQYF. This chain joins TRBV5-1 and TRBJ2-5; 13 bases align to TRBD2. With V trimmed by 2 bases and J by 3 bases, 7 bases remained unmatched. In germline, CDR1 is SGHRS, CDR2 YFSETQ. The CDR3 is 17 amino acids.

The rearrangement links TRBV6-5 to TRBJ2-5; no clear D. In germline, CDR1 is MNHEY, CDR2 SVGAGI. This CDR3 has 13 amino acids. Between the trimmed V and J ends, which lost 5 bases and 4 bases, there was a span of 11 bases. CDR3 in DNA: TGTGCCAGCAGTAAGGCCCCGGCAGAGACCCAGTACTTC. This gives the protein CASSKAPAETQYF.

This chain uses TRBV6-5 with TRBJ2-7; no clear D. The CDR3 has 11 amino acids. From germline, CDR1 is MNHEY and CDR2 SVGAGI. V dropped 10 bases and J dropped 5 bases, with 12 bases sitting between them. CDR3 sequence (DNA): TGTGCCACCCTCGCCTTCCACGAGCAGTACTTC. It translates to CATLAFHEQYF.

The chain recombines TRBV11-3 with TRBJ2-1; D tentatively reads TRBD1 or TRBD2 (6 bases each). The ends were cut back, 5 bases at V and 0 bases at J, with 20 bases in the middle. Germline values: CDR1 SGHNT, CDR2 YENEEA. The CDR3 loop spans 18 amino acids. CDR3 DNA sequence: TGTGCCAGCAGCCCGGGGGCCTACTTTATTTCCTCCTACAATGAGCAGTTCTTC. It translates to CASSPGAYFISSYNEQFF.

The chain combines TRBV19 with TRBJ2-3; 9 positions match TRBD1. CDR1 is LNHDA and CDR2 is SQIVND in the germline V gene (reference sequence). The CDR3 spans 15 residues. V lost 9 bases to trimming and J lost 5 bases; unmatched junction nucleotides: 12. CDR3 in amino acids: CASLESGTGIDTQYF. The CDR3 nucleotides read TGTGCCAGCTTAGAAAGCGGGACAGGGATAGATACGCAGTATTTT. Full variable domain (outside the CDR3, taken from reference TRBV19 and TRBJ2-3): DGGITQSPKYLFRKEGQNVTLSCEQNLNHDAMYWYRQDPGQGLRLIYYSQIVNDFQKGDIAEGYSVSREKKESFPLTVTSAQKNPTAFYLCASLESGTGIDTQYFGPGTRLTVL.

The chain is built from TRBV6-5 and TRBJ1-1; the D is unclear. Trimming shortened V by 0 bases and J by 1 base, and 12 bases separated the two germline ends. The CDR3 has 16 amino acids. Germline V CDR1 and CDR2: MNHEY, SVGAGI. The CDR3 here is CASSYSSGLSNTEAFF. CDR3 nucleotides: TGTGCCAGCAGTTACTCATCCGGACTGTCGAACACTGAAGCTTTCTTT.

For the CDR3, the DNA is TGTGCCAGCATTACGACAGGGGGCTTTGATGGCTACACCTTC. This sequence encodes CASITTGGFDGYTF. This chain joins TRBV2 and TRBJ1-2; TRBD1 aligns across 10 bases. In germline, CDR1 is SNHLY, CDR2 FYNNEI. The CDR3 is 14 residues long. The V and J ends lost 7 bases and 6 bases, in that order; junction bases with no gene match: 8.

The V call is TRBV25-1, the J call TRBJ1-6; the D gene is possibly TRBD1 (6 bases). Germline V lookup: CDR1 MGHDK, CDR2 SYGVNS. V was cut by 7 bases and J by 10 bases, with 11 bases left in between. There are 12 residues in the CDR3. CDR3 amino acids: CASTGGGSPLHF. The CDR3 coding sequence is TGTGCCAGCACGGGGGGCGGGTCACCCCTCCACTTT.

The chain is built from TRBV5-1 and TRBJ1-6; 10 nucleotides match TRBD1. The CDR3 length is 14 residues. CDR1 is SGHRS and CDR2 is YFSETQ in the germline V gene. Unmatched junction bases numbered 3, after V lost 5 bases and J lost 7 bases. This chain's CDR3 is CASSMDRGNSPLHF. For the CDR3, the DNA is TGCGCCAGCAGTATGGACAGGGGGAATTCACCCCTCCACTTT. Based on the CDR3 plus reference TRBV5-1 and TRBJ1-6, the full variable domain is KAGVTQTPRYLIKTRGQQVTLSCSPISGHRSVSWYQQTPGQGLQFLFEYFSETQRNKGNFPGRFSGRQFSNSRSEMNVSTLELGDSALYLCASSMDRGNSPLHFGNGTRLTVT.

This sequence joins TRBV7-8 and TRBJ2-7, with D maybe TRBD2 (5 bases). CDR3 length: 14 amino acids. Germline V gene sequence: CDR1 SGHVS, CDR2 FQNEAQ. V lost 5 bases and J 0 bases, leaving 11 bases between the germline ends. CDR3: CASSPSRDSYEQYF. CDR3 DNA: TGTGCCAGCAGCCCTAGTCGGGACTCCTACGAGCAGTACTTC.

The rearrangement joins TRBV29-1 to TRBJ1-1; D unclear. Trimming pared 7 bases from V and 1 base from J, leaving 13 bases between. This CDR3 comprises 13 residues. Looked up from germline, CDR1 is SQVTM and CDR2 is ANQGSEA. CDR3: CSAPGPENTEAFF. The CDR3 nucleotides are TGCAGCGCCCCCGGTCCGGAGAACACTGAAGCTTTCTTT.

The CDR3 DNA reads TGTGCCAGCAGTTCTCAAGGGGGGGCCTTTGAGACCCAGTACTTC. Amino acid sequence: CASSSQGGAFETQYF. This rearrangement joins TRBV5-4 to TRBJ2-5; D perhaps matches TRBD2 (7 bases). This CDR3 is 15 amino acids long. V shed 5 bases and J shed 5 bases, with 19 bases lying between them. The germline V gene has CDR1 SGHNT and CDR2 YYREEE (reference sequence).

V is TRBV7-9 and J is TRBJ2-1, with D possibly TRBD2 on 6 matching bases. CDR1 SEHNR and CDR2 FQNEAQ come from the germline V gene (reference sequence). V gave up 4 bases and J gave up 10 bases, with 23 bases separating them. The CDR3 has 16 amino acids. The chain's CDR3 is CASSSPKGGGALEQFF. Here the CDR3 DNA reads TGTGCCAGCAGCTCCCCAAAAGGTGGAGGGGCTCTGGAGCAGTTCTTC.

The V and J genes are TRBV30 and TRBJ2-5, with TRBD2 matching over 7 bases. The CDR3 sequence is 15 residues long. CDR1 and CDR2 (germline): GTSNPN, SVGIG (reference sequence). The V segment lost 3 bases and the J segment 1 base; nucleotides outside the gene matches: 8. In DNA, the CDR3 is TGTGCCTGGAGGGTGGTCGTAGCGGGCCAAGAGACCCAGTACTTC. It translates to CAWRVVVAGQETQYF.

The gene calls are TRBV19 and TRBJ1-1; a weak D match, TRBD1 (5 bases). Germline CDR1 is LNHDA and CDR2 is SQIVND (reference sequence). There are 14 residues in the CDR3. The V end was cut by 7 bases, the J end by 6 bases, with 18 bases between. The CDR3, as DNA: TGTGCCAGTACCCCTCCCGGGGACTACGCTGAAGCTTTCTTT. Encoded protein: CASTPPGDYAEAFF. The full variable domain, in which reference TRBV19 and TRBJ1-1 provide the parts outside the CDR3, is DGGITQSPKYLFRKEGQNVTLSCEQNLNHDAMYWYRQDPGQGLRLIYYSQIVNDFQKGDIAEGYSVSREKKESFPLTVTSAQKNPTAFYLCASTPPGDYAEAFFGQGTRLTVV.

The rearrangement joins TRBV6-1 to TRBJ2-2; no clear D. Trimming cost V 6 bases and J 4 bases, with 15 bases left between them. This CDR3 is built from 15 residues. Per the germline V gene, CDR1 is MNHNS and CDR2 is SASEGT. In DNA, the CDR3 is TGTGCCAGCAGCGCTTCTGAGGTGGGCACCGGGGAGCTGTTTTTT. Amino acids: CASSASEVGTGELFF.